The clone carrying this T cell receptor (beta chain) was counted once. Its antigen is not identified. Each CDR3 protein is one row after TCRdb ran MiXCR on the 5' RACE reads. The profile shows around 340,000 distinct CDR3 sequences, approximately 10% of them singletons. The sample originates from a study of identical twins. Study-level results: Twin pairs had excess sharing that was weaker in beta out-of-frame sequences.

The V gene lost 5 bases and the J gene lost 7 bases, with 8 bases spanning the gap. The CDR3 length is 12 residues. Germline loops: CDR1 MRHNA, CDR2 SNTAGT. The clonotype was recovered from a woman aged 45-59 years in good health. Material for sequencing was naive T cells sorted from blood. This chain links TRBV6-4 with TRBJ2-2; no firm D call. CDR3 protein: CASSFRGGELFF. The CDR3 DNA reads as TGTGCCAGCAGTTTTCGAGGCGGGGAGCTGTTTTTT.